This T cell receptor (beta chain) was sequenced during a study of OX40 agonist ivuxolimab in advanced cancers. In terms of the full investigation: Ivuxolimab, which targeted the costimulatory receptor OX40 (CD134), was an agonistic, fully human IgG2 monoclonal antibody. The point of sequencing TCRbeta in the periphery was to test whether ivuxolimab changed TCR sequence diversity and drove clonal T-cell expansion. The dose-escalation cohort was 82.7% male with a mean age of about 60 years, ranging from about 20 to 85. The paper describes the monotherapy dose-escalation part (N ≈ 51 patients) of the phase I trial of ivuxolimab. Patients were allowed to have had prior anti-PD-1, anti-PD-L1 or anti-CTLA-4 therapy, and more than 30% of the dose-escalation patients had previously received checkpoint inhibitors. Of the approximately 50 dose-escalation patients, hepatocellular carcinoma was present in approximately 20, melanoma in around 15, renal cell carcinoma in 9 and head and neck cancer in 9. Partial responses were achieved by three dose-escalation patients, of whom one had hepatocellular carcinoma and two had cutaneous melanoma. Intravenous ivuxolimab was administered to patients every 2 weeks at six dose levels: 0.01, 0.1, 0.3, 1.5, 3 and 10 mg/kg. Study-wide conclusions, independent of this receptor: In the 0.1-3.0 mg/kg groups, partial responders were among the patients with the lowest normalized peripheral clonal expansion, particularly in CD8+ T cells. After ivuxolimab, CD8+ T cells had more expanded clones than CD4+ T cells on average. Low levels of normalized T-cell clonal expansion were also seen in some patients who did not respond. Antigen specificity was not determined for the clonally expanded peripheral T cells. At doses of 0.1 to 3.0 mg/kg, clonal expansion of both CD4+ and CD8+ blood T cells was observed from baseline to week 6.

Notes on this clone: Its antigen is still unknown. The sample holds no much larger clone one base away, and base qualities are not on file.

The trial excluded patients who had a history of autoimmune disease or were on systemic immunosuppression. Peripheral blood for TCR sequencing was collected from all dose cohorts at baseline, on cycle 4 day 1, and on cycle 7 day 1. The samples were drawn from a first-in-human, open-label, multicenter phase I dose-escalation trial of ivuxolimab. Adults with locally advanced or metastatic melanoma, renal cell, hepatocellular, or head and neck squamous cell carcinoma were enrolled in the trial. Before TCR sequencing, CD4+ and CD8+ T cells were separately sorted from peripheral blood. To sequence the TCRbeta CDR3 region, genomic DNA was isolated from the sorted cells. TCRbeta CDR3 regions were sequenced using the immunoSEQ Assay. TCRdb obtained this table from immuneACCESS and retained in-frame rearrangements with V and J assigned. These tables miss some clones; where compared with another copy, unresolved V genes account for less than half of the shortfall, and the remainder is unexplained. This sample is represented by roughly 41,000 clones; approximately 80% of them were singletons. Less than 40% of the sample is held by the ten biggest clonotypes.

CDR1 and CDR2 were assigned from the germline V gene (reference sequence) as GTSNPN and SVGIG. V ends up 1 base short and J 6 bases short, with an unmatched junction base count of 3. The CDR3 measures 13 amino acids from cysteine to phenylalanine. Solely the CDR3 DNA is kept, with 39 bases framed from the first base. Material: CD4+ or CD8+ T cells sorted from blood, obtained in a trial of the OX40 agonist ivuxolimab. The V and J genes are TRBV30 and TRBJ1-5, with 7 bases matching TRBD1. This receptor was identified in an adult with an advanced solid tumor such as melanoma, head and neck, liver or kidney cancer. CDR3 loop: CAWSGQGPQPQHF. The bases are TGTGCCTGGAGTGGACAGGGCCCTCAGCCCCAGCATTTT. Outside the CDR3, residues come from the reference TRBV30 and TRBJ1-5 proteins, so the full variable domain is: SQTIHQWPATLVQPVGSPLSLECTVEGTSNPNLYWYRQAAGRGLQLLFYSVGIGQISSEVPQNLSASRPQDRQFILSSKKLLLSDSGFYLCAWSGQGPQPQHFGDGTRLSIL.